Sequencing of this T cell receptor (beta chain) was carried out in a study of cytomegalovirus exposure and HLA in healthy donors. CDR1 MNHEY and CDR2 SMNVEV come from the germline V gene (reference sequence). The V gene lost 4 bases and the J gene lost 0 bases, with 19 bases spanning the gap. The length of the CDR3 is 17 residues. PCR primers comprised 60 Vbeta and 13 Jbeta primers. This table comes from immunoSEQ multiplex PCR, and its TCRdb copy is limited to in-frame clones, with some not included. The table includes 200,000 to 250,000 clones, around 77% detected once. The sequenced sample consisted of PBMCs. The chain is built from TRBV27 and TRBJ2-7, with a tentative D call TRBD2 (6 bases). The clonotype originates from a woman aged 30 to 39 in good health and CMV-seronegative. The CDR3 region is CASSSYWDSLSSYEQYF. CDR3 sequence (DNA): TGTGCCAGCAGTTCCTATTGGGACTCCTTAAGCTCCTACGAGCAGTACTTC.